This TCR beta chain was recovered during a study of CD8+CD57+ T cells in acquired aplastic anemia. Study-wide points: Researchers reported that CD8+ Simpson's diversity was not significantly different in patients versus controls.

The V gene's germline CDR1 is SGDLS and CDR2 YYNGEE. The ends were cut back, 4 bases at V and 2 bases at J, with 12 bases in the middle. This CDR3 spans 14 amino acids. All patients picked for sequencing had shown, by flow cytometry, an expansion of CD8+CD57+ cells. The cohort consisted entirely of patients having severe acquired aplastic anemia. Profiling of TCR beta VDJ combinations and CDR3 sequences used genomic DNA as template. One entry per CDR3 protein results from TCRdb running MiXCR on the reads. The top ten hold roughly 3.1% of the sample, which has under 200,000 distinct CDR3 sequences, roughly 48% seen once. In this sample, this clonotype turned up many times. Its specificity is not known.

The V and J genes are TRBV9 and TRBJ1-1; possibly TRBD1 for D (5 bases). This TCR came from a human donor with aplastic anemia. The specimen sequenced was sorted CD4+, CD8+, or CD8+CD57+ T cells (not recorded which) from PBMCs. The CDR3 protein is CASSPRGSNTEAFF. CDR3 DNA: TGTGCCAGCAGCCCAAGGGGATCTAACACTGAAGCTTTCTTT.